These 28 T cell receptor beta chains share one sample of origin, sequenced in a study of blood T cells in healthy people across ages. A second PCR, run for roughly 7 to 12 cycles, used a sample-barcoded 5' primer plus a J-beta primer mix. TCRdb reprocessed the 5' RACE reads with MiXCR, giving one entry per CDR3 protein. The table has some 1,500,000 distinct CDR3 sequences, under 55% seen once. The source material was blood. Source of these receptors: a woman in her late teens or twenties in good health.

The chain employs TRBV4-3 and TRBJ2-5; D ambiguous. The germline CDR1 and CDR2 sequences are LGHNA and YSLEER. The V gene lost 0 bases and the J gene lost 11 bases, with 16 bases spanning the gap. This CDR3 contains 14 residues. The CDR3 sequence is CASSQDGSASEQYF. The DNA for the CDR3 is TGCGCCAGCAGCCAAGATGGTTCGGCGAGTGAGCAGTACTTC.

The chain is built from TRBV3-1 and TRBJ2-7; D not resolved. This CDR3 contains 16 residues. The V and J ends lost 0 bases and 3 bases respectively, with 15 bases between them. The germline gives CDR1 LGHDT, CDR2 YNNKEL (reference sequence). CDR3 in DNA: TGTGCCAGCAGCCAAGATGCACCCACCGTGCTCTACGAGCAGTACTTC. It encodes CASSQDAPTVLYEQYF.

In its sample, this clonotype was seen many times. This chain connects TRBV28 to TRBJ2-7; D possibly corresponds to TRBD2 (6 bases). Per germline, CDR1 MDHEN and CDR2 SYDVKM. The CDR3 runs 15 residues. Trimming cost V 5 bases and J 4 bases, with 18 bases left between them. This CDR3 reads CASSGAGTGLYEQYF. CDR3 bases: TGTGCCAGCAGTGGGGCCGGGACTGGTTTGTACGAGCAGTACTTC.

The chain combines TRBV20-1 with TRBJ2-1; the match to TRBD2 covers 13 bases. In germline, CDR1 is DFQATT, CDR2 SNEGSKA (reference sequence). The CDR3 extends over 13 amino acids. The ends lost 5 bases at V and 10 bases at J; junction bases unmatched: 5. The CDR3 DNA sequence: TGCAGTGCTTGGACTAGCGGGAGCTACGAGCAGTTCTTC. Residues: CSAWTSGSYEQFF.

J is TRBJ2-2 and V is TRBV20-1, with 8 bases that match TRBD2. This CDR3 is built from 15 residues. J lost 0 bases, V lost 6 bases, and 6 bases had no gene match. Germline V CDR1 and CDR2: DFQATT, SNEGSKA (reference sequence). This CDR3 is CSAPSSGANTGELFF. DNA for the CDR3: TGCAGTGCGCCCAGTAGCGGGGCGAACACCGGGGAGCTGTTTTTT.

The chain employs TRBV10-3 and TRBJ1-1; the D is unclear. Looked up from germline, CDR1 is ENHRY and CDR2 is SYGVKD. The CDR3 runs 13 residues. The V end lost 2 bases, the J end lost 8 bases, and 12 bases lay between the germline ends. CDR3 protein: CAISEVAIGEAFF. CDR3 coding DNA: TGTGCCATCAGTGAGGTCGCGATCGGAGAAGCTTTCTTT.

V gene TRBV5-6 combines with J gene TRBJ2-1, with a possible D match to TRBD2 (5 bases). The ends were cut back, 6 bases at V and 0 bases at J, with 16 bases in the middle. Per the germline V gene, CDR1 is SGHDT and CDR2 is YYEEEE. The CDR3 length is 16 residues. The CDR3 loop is CASTAAADSSYNEQFF. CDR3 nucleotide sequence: TGTGCCAGCACCGCAGCGGCGGATAGCTCCTACAATGAGCAGTTCTTC.

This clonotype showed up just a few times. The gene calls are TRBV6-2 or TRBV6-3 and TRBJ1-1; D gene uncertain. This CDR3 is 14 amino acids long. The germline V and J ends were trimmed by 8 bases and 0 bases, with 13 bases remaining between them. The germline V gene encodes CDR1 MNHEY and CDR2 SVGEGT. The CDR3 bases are TGTGCCAGCGCCCATGCGGGCCTGAACACTGAAGCTTTCTTT. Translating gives CASAHAGLNTEAFF.

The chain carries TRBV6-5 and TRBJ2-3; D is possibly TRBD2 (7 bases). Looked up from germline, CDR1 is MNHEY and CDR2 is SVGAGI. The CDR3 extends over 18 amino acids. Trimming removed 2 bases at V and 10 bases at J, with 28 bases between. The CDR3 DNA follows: TGTGCCAGCAGTTACCGCCTCACCGGGGGGCAGCCAGGTCTGGCGCAGTATTTT. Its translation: CASSYRLTGGQPGLAQYF.

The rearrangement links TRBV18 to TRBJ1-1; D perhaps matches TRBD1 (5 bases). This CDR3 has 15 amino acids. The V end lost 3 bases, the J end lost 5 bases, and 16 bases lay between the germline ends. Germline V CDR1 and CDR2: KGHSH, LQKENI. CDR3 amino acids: CASSPSGEEGTEAFF. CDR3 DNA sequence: TGTGCCAGCTCACCGTCGGGGGAGGAAGGAACTGAAGCTTTCTTT.

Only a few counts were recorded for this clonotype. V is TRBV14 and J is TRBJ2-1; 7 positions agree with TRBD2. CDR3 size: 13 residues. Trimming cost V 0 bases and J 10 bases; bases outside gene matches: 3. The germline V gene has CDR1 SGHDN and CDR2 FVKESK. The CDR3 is CASSQEEGGEQFF. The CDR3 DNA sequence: TGTGCCAGCAGCCAAGAGGAGGGAGGGGAGCAGTTCTTC.

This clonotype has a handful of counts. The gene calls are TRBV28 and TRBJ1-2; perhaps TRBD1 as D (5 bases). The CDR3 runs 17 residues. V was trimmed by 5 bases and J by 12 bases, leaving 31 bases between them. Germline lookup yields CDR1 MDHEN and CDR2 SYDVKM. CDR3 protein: CASSPTGTVLFGSSHTF. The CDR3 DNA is TGTGCCAGCAGTCCTACCGGGACGGTCCTTTTTGGAAGCAGCCACACCTTC.

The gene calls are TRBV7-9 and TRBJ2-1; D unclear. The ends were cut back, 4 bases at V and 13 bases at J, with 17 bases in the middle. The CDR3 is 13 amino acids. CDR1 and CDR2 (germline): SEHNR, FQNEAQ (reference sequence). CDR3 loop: CASSWGLKETQFF. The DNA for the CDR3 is TGTGCCAGCAGCTGGGGTCTAAAAGAGACCCAGTTCTTC.

The CDR3 bases are TGTGCCAGCAGTTACTCGCCGTGGGGTGGGGGAGGCTACACCTTC. Translated, it gives CASSYSPWGGGGYTF. The chain employs TRBV6-5 and TRBJ1-2, with a possible D match to TRBD1 (5 bases). The germline CDR1 and CDR2 sequences are MNHEY and SVGAGI. The CDR3 is 15 residues long. Trimming cost V 0 bases and J 8 bases, with 16 bases left between them.

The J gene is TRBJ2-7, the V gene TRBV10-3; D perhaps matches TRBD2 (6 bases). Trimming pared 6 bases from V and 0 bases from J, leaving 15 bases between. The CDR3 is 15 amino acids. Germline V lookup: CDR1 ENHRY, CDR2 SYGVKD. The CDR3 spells CAISGGGLNSYEQYF. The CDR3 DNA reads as TGTGCCATCAGCGGTGGAGGGCTAAACTCCTACGAGCAGTACTTC.

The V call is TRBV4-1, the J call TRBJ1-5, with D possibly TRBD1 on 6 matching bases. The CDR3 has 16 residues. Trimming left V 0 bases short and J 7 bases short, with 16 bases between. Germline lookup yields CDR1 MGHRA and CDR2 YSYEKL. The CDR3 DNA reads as TGCGCCAGCAGCCAAGAAACTACAGGGTTCCGGCAGCCCCAGCATTTT. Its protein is CASSQETTGFRQPQHF.

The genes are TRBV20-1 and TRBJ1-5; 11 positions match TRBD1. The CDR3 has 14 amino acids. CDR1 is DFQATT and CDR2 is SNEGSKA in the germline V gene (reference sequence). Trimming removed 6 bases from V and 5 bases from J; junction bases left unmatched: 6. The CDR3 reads CSATGQGADQPQHF. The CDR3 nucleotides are TGCAGTGCCACAGGACAGGGGGCTGATCAGCCCCAGCATTTT.

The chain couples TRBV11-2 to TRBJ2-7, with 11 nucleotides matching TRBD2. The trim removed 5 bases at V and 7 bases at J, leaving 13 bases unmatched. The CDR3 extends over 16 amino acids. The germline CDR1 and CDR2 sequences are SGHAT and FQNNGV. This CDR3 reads CASSILAGAQGDEQYF. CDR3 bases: TGTGCCAGCAGCATACTAGCGGGGGCCCAAGGGGATGAGCAGTACTTC.

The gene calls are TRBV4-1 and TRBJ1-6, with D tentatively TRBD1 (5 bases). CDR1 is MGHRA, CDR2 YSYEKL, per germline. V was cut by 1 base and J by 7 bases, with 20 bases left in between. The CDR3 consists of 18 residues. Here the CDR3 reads CASSQVRSGQGMNSPLHF. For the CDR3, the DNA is TGCGCCAGCAGCCAAGTCCGCTCAGGCCAGGGAATGAATTCACCCCTCCACTTT.

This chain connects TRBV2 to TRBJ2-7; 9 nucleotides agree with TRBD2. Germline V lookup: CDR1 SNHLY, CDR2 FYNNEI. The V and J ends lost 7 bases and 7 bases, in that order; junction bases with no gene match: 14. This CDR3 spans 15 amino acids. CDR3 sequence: CASTRTSVGPNEQYF. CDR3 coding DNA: TGTGCCAGCACCAGGACTAGCGTGGGACCCAATGAGCAGTACTTC.

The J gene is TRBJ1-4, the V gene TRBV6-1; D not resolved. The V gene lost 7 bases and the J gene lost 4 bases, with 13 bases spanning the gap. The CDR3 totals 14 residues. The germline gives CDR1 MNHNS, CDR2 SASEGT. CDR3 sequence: CASTRREFNEKLFF. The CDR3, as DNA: TGTGCCAGCACCAGGCGCGAGTTTAATGAAAAACTGTTTTTT.

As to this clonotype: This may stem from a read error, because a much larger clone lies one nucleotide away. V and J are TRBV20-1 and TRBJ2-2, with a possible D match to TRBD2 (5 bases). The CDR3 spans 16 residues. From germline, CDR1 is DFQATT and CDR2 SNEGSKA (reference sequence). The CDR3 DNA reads TGCGGTGCTAGAGAGGGCTCACCCTATGACACCGGGGAGCTGTTTTTT. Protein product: CGAREGSPYDTGELFF.

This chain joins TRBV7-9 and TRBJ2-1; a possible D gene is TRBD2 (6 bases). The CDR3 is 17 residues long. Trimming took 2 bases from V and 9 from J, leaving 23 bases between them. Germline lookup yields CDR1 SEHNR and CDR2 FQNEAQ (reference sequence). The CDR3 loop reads CASSLRDPGTLPFEQFF. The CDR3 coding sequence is TGTGCCAGCAGCTTAAGGGACCCTGGGACTCTCCCGTTTGAGCAGTTCTTC.

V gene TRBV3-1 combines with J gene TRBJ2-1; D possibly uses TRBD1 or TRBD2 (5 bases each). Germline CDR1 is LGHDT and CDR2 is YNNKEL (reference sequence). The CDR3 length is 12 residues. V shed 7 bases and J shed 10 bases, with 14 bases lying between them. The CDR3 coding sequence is TGTGCCAGCACCCGATCCGAGGGGGAGCAGTTCTTC. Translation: CASTRSEGEQFF.

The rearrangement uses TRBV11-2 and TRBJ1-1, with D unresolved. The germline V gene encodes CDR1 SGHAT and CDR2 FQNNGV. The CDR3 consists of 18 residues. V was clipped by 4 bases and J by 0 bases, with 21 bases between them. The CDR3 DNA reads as TGTGCCAGCAGCTCCAACAAACCAGCTATTACTATGAACACTGAAGCTTTCTTT. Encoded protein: CASSSNKPAITMNTEAFF.

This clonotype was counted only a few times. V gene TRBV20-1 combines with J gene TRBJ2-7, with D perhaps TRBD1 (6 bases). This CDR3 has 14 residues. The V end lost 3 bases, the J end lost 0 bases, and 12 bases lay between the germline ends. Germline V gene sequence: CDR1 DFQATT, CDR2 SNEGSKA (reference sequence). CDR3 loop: CSASPGANSYEQYF. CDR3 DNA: TGCAGTGCTAGTCCAGGGGCGAACTCCTACGAGCAGTACTTC.

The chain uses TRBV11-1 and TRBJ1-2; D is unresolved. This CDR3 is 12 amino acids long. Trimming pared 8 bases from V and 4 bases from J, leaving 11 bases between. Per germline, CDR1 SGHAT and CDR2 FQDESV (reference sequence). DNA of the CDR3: TGTGCCAGCGGGATAGGATTCTATGGCTACACCTTC. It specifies CASGIGFYGYTF.

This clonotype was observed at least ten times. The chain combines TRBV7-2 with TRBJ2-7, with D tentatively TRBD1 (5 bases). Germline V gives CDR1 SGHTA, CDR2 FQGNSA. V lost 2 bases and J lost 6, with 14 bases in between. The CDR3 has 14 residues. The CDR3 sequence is CASSLFQGTGEQYF. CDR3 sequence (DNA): TGTGCCAGCAGCTTATTTCAGGGAACGGGCGAGCAGTACTTC. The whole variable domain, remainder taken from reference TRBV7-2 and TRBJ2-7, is GAGVSQSPSNKVTEKGKDVELRCDPISGHTALYWYRQSLGQGLEFLIYFQGNSAPDKSGLPSDRFSAERTGGSVSTLTIQRTQQEDSAVYLCASSLFQGTGEQYFGPGTRLTVT.